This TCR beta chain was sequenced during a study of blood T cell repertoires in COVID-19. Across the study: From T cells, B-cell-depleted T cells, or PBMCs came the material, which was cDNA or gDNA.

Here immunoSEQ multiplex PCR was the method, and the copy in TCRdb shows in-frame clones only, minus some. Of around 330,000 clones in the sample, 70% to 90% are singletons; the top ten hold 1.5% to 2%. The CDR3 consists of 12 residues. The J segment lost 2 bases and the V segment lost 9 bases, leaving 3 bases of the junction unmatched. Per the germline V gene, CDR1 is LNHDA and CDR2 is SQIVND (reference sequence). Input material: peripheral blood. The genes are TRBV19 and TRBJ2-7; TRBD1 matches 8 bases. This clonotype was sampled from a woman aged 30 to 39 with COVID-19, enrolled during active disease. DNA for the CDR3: TGTGCCAGCGGACAGGGAGCCTACGAGCAGTACTTC. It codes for CASGQGAYEQYF.